This T cell receptor beta chain was identified in a study of TIL therapy for anti-PD-1-resistant metastatic lung cancer (dated by TCRdb to the early 2020s). Study-level background: Enrolled patients had a median age of almost 55 years (range about 38-75) and a median tumor PD-L1 proportion score of 4.5% to 6.5%. A median non-synonymous tumor mutation burden of over 1.2 mutations per megabase was determined across the cohort by whole-exome sequencing. The cohort was predominantly lung adenocarcinoma, with four EGFR-mutant and two ALK-rearranged tumors, and half of patients were current or former smokers. Clonotypes were tracked across tumor, expanded TIL product and serial blood samples by T cell receptor beta sequencing of tumor and peripheral blood.

TCR beta CDR3 regions were amplified from genomic DNA by bias-controlled multiplex PCR with the immunoSEQ v3 hsTCRB kit. TCR libraries were sequenced on an Illumina NextSeq 500 to around 2.2 million read pairs for survey level or roughly 5-6.5 million for deep level. The authors' pipeline ran thus. The immunoSEQ Analyzer software assigned V, D and J genes, filtered out non-productive sequences, and reported clonality. Repertoires were compared by productive Simpson clonality and by the Morisita overlap index of productive TRB rearrangements between infused TIL and blood. TCRdb took over this immuneACCESS table, retaining in-frame rearrangements with V and J assigned. Such tables are incomplete; in checked studies, under half of the missing clones stem from an unresolved V gene, and the remainder is unexplained. The V and J calls and clone size were taken over from that table, and D and trimming were inferred from the DNA. The sample table shows tens of thousands of clones, and roughly 72% are seen once. Clones ranked in the top ten supply less than 8.5% of the sample.

This sample's time point label indicates: pre-treatment sample, taken before nivolumab and TIL therapy. Excised metastases, mostly pleural nodules or supraclavicular lymph nodes, were used as baseline tumor samples and were taken from the same resection from which TIL were grown. Tumors were collected before any PD-1/PD-L1 blockade, after which patients were given nivolumab, and patients who progressed were given lymphodepletion, an infusion of expanded TIL and IL-2. Adults with stage 4 NSCLC were enrolled in a dual-center phase I trial from October 2017 to January 2020. The samples were drawn from an open-label, single-arm phase I trial testing tumor-infiltrating lymphocyte therapy combined with nivolumab in advanced non-small cell lung cancer. Portions of each resected tumor were snap-frozen in liquid nitrogen and were stored at -80 degrees C. Tumor regions of interest were selected on H&E sections by laser-capture macrodissection, were pulverized into around 15 mg aliquots, and were extracted with Qiagen Allprep kits.

About this clone itself: Its cognate antigen has yet to be identified. Qualities for individual bases were not recorded, and no much larger clone is one base off.

CDR1 and CDR2 are read off the germline V gene as SGHTA and FQGNSA. The junction shows trimming of 1 base on V and 6 bases on J, plus 10 bases between the germline ends. Including cysteine and phenylalanine, the CDR3 has 13 amino acids. The sequence is cut down to CDR3 DNA, 39 bases in frame from base 1. What the study reported, not specific to this receptor: Clonal turnover during TIL culture was high, and many clones enriched in the product were not detected in the baseline tumor, suggesting clonal contraction instead of faithful expansion. Because the cohort was highly selected, with more treatment-naive, never-smoker and oncogene-addicted patients than is typical, generalizability is limited. The study protocol defined all tumor marker inferences as exploratory. Higher clonality and lower diversity were observed in expanded TIL cultures than in baseline intratumoral T cells (median clonality roughly 6.3% vs 31%, p < 0.0001).

The sample consisted of tumor tissue, taken at baseline. This receptor was identified in a person aged 25-85 years with non-small cell lung cancer. This receptor chain uses TRBV7-2 and TRBJ2-7; D gene: possibly TRBD2, on 5 matching bases. The base sequence is TGTGCCAGCAGCTTAGAGCCCGGAGGCGAGCAGTACTTC. This encodes CASSLEPGGEQYF.